This record covers a single T cell receptor (beta chain). This sample is drawn from a study of control samples from healthy donors and cancer patients. The data were produced by immunoSEQ multiplex PCR, yet TCRdb's version contains in-frame clones alone and is incomplete. The profile shows roughly 140,000 clones, over 90% of them singletons. The CDR3 consists of 15 residues. Trimming cost V 4 bases and J 3 bases, with 16 bases left between them. CDR1 SGHRS and CDR2 YFSETQ come from the germline V gene. The TCR originated in a man aged 45-60 years in good health. This chain links TRBV5-1 with TRBJ1-1, with a possible D match to TRBD1 (6 bases). Sample: blood. The CDR3 reads CASSPGGGADTEAFF. CDR3 DNA: TGCGCCAGCAGCCCGGGCGGGGGCGCGGACACTGAAGCTTTCTTT.